This TCR beta chain was sequenced in a study of blood T cell repertoires in COVID-19. CDR3 length: 15 residues. V shed 3 bases, J shed 8 bases, and the junction held 10 bases outside the gene matches. Germline V gene data show CDR1 as SGHRS and CDR2 as YFSETQ. Using immunoSEQ multiplex PCR, the repertoire was profiled, and TCRdb retains in-frame clones only, with some absent. The top ten clones hold about 0.75% of a sample with about 470,000 clones, roughly 87% of them seen once. Each recovered donor of Cohort 3 presented with two negative PCRs, clearance, or symptom resolution. The sequencing sample was made of PBMCs or T cells enriched from blood (not recorded which). The receptor was isolated from a young woman who had recovered from COVID-19. V is TRBV5-1 and J is TRBJ2-1, with 8 positions matching TRBD1. The CDR3 loop is CASSSSGGVSDEQFF. The DNA of the CDR3 is TGCGCCAGCAGCTCTTCAGGGGGCGTTAGCGATGAGCAGTTCTTC.